This T cell receptor beta chain was sequenced during a study of control samples from healthy donors and cancer patients (dated by TCRdb to 2019 to 2021). Library creation used the immunoSEQ multiplex PCR assay. The clones in this table, taken by TCRdb from immuneACCESS, are in-frame only. Not every clone is retained; where verified, under half of the shortfall comes from an unresolved V gene, and the cause of the rest is unknown. The sample table holds some 150,000 clones, of which 85% to 95% were seen once. The top ten clones comprise 10% to 15% of the sample. The germline V gene (reference sequence) yields SGHNT for CDR1 and YYREEE for CDR2. CDR3 length: 14 amino acids, cysteine to phenylalanine. Only the CDR3 DNA stays, 42 bases, in frame from base 1. Relative to germline, V is 5 bases shorter and J is 0 bases shorter, with 11 bases between their ends. In the case of this clone: It lacks a known antigen. No clone much larger than this one lies a single base away; base qualities are absent.

The rearranged chain carries TRBV5-4 and TRBJ1-2; the D gene is perhaps TRBD1, from 6 matching bases. The sequenced sample was blood. The TCR originated in a man aged 40-49 years in good health. The CDR3: CASRGTLPNYGYTF. At the DNA level, the sequence is TGTGCCAGCAGGGGGACACTCCCTAACTATGGCTACACCTTC. The variable domain in full, with residues beyond the CDR3 obtained from the reference TRBV5-4 and TRBJ1-2 genes, is ETGVTQSPTHLIKTRGQQVTLRCSSQSGHNTVSWYQQALGQGPQFIFQYYREEENGRGNFPPRFSGLQFPNYSSELNVNALELDDSALYLCASRGTLPNYGYTFGSGTRLTVV.